These 21 T cell receptor beta chains originate from one sample sequenced in a study of immune evolution from preneoplasia to lung adenocarcinoma listed by TCRdb under 2021. Libraries were constructed by the immunoSEQ multiplex PCR assay. TCRdb obtained this table from immuneACCESS and retained in-frame rearrangements with V and J assigned. These tables miss some clones; where compared with another copy, unresolved V genes account for less than half of the shortfall, and the remainder is unexplained. The table for this sample lists 15,000 to 20,000 clones; approximately 86% of them were counted only once. 2.5% to 3% of the sample is held by the ten biggest clonotypes. The specimen was FFPE invasive lung adenocarcinoma tissue. Taken with the paper, the label for cell subset or site translates to: frankly invasive lung adenocarcinoma (ADC). These receptors were obtained from a person in their 70s with invasive lung adenocarcinoma.

V is TRBV9 and J is TRBJ2-1, with 9 nucleotides matching TRBD1. The length of the CDR3 is 15 residues. Trimming cost V 4 bases and J 7 bases; bases outside gene matches: 9. Germline CDR1 reads SGDLS; CDR2 reads YYNGEE. DNA of the CDR3: TGTGCCAGCAGCTTCCGGGACAGGGTAGTTAATGAGCAGTTCTTC. This sequence encodes CASSFRDRVVNEQFF.

There are a few counts of this clone. This chain connects TRBV5-5 to TRBJ1-2, with TRBD1 as a possible D gene (5 bases). V was clipped by 0 bases and J by 8 bases, with 14 bases between them. CDR1 and CDR2 (germline): SGHKS, YYEKEE (reference sequence). The CDR3 extends over 14 amino acids. The CDR3 coding sequence is TGTGCCAGCAGCTTGGAGTGGCAGGGTTACGGCTACACCTTC. This translates into CASSLEWQGYGYTF. Drawing the rest from reference TRBV5-5 and TRBJ1-2, the complete variable domain is DAGVTQSPTHLIKTRGQQVTLRCSPISGHKSVSWYQQVLGQGPQFIFQYYEKEERGRGNFPDRFSARQFPNYSSELNVNALLLGDSALYLCASSLEWQGYGYTFGSGTRLTVV.

V is TRBV11-2 and J is TRBJ2-3; 10 bases fit TRBD2. The CDR3 runs to 15 residues. Germline CDR1 is SGHAT and CDR2 is FQNNGV. V gave up 4 bases and J gave up 10 bases; unmatched junction bases: 11. The CDR3 loop reads CASSYDAAGGRAQYF. The DNA of the CDR3 is TGTGCCAGCAGCTACGATGCAGCGGGGGGGCGGGCGCAGTATTTT.

The V and J genes are TRBV2 and TRBJ2-7; perhaps TRBD2 as D (6 bases). Trimming cost V 8 bases and J 2 bases, with 13 bases left between them. The CDR3 spans 13 residues. CDR1 is SNHLY and CDR2 is FYNNEI in the germline V gene. CDR3 protein: CASSWDSTYEQYF. In nucleotides, the CDR3 is TGTGCCAGCTCCTGGGACTCCACCTACGAGCAGTACTTC.

This chain links TRBV25-1 with TRBJ1-1; D unclear. Looked up from germline, CDR1 is MGHDK and CDR2 is SYGVNS. The CDR3 is made up of 13 amino acids. Trimming shortened V by 3 bases and J by 4 bases, and 9 bases separated the two germline ends. CDR3 region: CASSEYRSTEAFF. The CDR3 region has the DNA TGTGCCAGCAGTGAGTATAGGTCCACTGAAGCTTTCTTT.

This clone was seen once. The chain carries TRBV18 and TRBJ2-3; D is unresolved. The CDR3 totals 14 residues. Germline CDR1 is KGHSH and CDR2 is LQKENI. Trimming stripped 5 bases from V and 0 bases from J, with 9 bases between. This CDR3 reads CASSGGLSTDTQYF. CDR3 sequence (DNA): TGTGCCAGCTCAGGTGGGTTGAGCACAGATACGCAGTATTTT.

The chain employs TRBV5-1 and TRBJ2-2; D is perhaps TRBD1 (5 bases). The CDR3 contains 15 residues. Germline lookup yields CDR1 SGHRS and CDR2 YFSETQ. Trimming removed 1 base from V and 5 bases from J, with 12 bases in between. The CDR3 reads CASSLPPQGTGELFF. CDR3 nucleotide sequence: TGCGCCAGCAGCTTGCCCCCTCAGGGAACCGGGGAGCTGTTTTTT.

This chain joins TRBV29-1 and TRBJ1-3; D unclear. The CDR3 has 13 amino acids. Trimming cost V 5 bases and J 0 bases, with 8 bases left between them. Germline V gives CDR1 SQVTM, CDR2 ANQGSEA. The CDR3 is CSVRVYSGNTIYF. CDR3 in DNA: TGCAGCGTTAGGGTATACTCTGGAAACACCATATATTTT.

The J gene is TRBJ2-1, the V gene TRBV4-1; the D gene is possibly TRBD1 (6 bases). Germline CDR1 is MGHRA and CDR2 is YSYEKL. The CDR3 is 16 amino acids. Trimming took off 5 bases at V and 3 bases at J, with 17 bases between the two ends. CDR3 residues: CASSGAGQKNYNEQFF. The DNA for the CDR3 is TGCGCCAGCAGCGGCGCCGGACAGAAAAACTACAATGAGCAGTTCTTC.

This chain uses TRBV11-1 with TRBJ1-1, with D possibly being TRBD1 (6 bases). Trimming removed 11 bases from V and 1 base from J, with 14 bases in between. The length of the CDR3 is 13 residues. Germline V gene sequence: CDR1 SGHAT, CDR2 FQDESV (reference sequence). CDR3 region: CAVLAGANTEAFF. CDR3 DNA: TGTGCCGTTTTGGCAGGGGCGAACACTGAAGCTTTCTTT.

The rearrangement joins TRBV10-3 to TRBJ2-3; no firm D call. The V and J ends lost 3 bases and 6 bases respectively, with 7 bases between them. CDR1 is ENHRY and CDR2 is SYGVKD in the germline V gene. The CDR3 runs to 12 residues. Here the CDR3 DNA reads TGTGCCATCAGTGATAACGCGGATACGCAGTATTTT. Translated, it gives CAISDNADTQYF.

V gene TRBV5-1 combines with J gene TRBJ2-3; D is possibly TRBD1 (5 bases). This CDR3 is built from 16 residues. V was pared by 4 bases and J by 1 base, with 16 bases between. Per the germline V gene, CDR1 is SGHRS and CDR2 is YFSETQ. As DNA, the CDR3 is TGCGCCAGCAGCCGAGAACAGGTGGGGCGCACAGATACGCAGTATTTT. Protein sequence: CASSREQVGRTDTQYF.

V and J are TRBV5-8 and TRBJ2-3, with D possibly matching TRBD1 (6 bases). CDR1 is SGHTS and CDR2 is YDEGEE in the germline V gene. V gave up 3 bases and J gave up 0 bases, with 11 bases separating them. CDR3 length: 15 residues. CDR3 DNA sequence: TGTGCCAGCAGCTCGTACAGGGAAAGCACAGATACGCAGTATTTT. Translating gives CASSSYRESTDTQYF. The whole variable domain, remainder taken from reference TRBV5-8 and TRBJ2-3, is EAGVTQSPTHLIKTRGQQATLRCSPISGHTSVYWYQQALGLGLQFLLWYDEGEERNRGNFPPRFSGRQFPNYSSELNVNALELEDSALYLCASSSYRESTDTQYFGPGTRLTVL.

The chain is built from TRBV15 and TRBJ1-5; weak D call: TRBD1 (5 bases). Trimming cost V 4 bases and J 8 bases, with 15 bases left between them. The CDR3 loop spans 14 amino acids. Per the germline V gene, CDR1 is LNHNV and CDR2 is YYDKDF (reference sequence). CDR3 DNA: TGTGCCACCAGCACAATAAACAGGATTAAGCCCCAGCATTTT. Translation: CATSTINRIKPQHF. Variable domain in full (rest from reference TRBV15 and TRBJ1-5): DAMVIQNPRYQVTQFGKPVTLSCSQTLNHNVMYWYQQKSSQAPKLLFHYYDKDFNNEADTPDNFQSRRPNTSFCFLDIRSPGLGDTAMYLCATSTINRIKPQHFGDGTRLSIL.

J is TRBJ2-5 and V is TRBV2; 8 nucleotides agree with TRBD1. V lost 5 bases, J lost 2 bases, and 10 bases stayed unmatched. The V gene's germline CDR1 is SNHLY and CDR2 FYNNEI. The CDR3 totals 16 residues. The CDR3: CASSLGTGSRQETQYF. In nucleotides, the CDR3 is TGTGCCAGCAGTTTGGGGACAGGAAGTAGACAAGAGACCCAGTACTTC.

V is TRBV6-1 and J is TRBJ1-2; TRBD1 matches at 8 bases. V trimming: 4 bases; J trimming: 7 bases; junction bases outside the gene matches: 11. CDR1 is MNHNS, CDR2 SASEGT, per germline. The CDR3 is made up of 15 amino acids. The CDR3 here is CASSAQGQVPGGYTF. The CDR3 nucleotides are TGTGCCAGCAGTGCCCAGGGACAGGTTCCGGGTGGCTACACCTTC.

The rearrangement links TRBV30 to TRBJ1-4; TRBD1 matches 7 bases. After removal of 5 bases from V and 8 bases from J, the junction contained 14 bases not matched to a gene. Germline CDR1 reads GTSNPN; CDR2 reads SVGIG (reference sequence). This CDR3 has 15 amino acids. CDR3 coding DNA: TGTGCCTGGTCGGTGAGGGGGCTGAGGCAGGAAAAACTGTTTTTT. Residues: CAWSVRGLRQEKLFF.

The J gene is TRBJ1-1, the V gene TRBV30, with D hard to call. Per the germline V gene, CDR1 is GTSNPN and CDR2 is SVGIG (reference sequence). CDR3 length: 13 amino acids. V lost 6 bases, J lost 12 bases, and 23 bases lay in between. The CDR3 loop reads CACGSRREFITFF. In DNA, the CDR3 is TGTGCCTGTGGGTCCCGGCGGGAGTTCATAACTTTCTTT.

The chain joins TRBV9 to TRBJ2-2, with D perhaps matching TRBD2 (6 bases). The length of the CDR3 is 17 residues. The germline V gene encodes CDR1 SGDLS and CDR2 YYNGEE. V lost 7 bases and J 2 bases, leaving 21 bases between the germline ends. This CDR3 is CASSLQGGEINTGELFF. Written as DNA, the CDR3 is TGTGCCAGCTCCCTGCAAGGAGGGGAGATTAACACCGGGGAGCTGTTTTTT.

The rearrangement links TRBV19 to TRBJ2-5; 8 bases agree with TRBD2. The germline V gene encodes CDR1 LNHDA and CDR2 SQIVND (reference sequence). The V gene end was trimmed by 5 bases and the J gene end by 5 bases; junction bases not matched to a gene: 10. The CDR3 sequence is 15 residues long. Here the CDR3 DNA reads TGTGCCAGTAGTGAGAATAGCGGGATCGGTGAGACCCAGTACTTC. Translating it yields CASSENSGIGETQYF.

This chain connects TRBV28 to TRBJ2-5; D unclear. Deletions cut 6 bases from V and 6 bases from J, with 14 bases between. The length of the CDR3 is 13 residues. Germline V gene data show CDR1 as MDHEN and CDR2 as SYDVKM. The CDR3 coding sequence is TGTGCCAGCAGCCATCTCGGGCGGAAGACCCAGTACTTC. The encoded protein is CASSHLGRKTQYF.